These 16 T cell receptor beta chains were sequenced from one sample in a study of CD8+ T cells in alopecia areata. Sequencing templates came from extracted RNA that was reverse transcribed into cDNA. Generated by immunoSEQ multiplex PCR, the TCRdb table keeps only in-frame clones and is missing some. The table has 110,000 or so clones, roughly three fifths seen once. Regarding treatment: oral pan-JAK inhibitor, 5-10 mg twice daily. The starting material was CD4+ T cells sorted from blood, obtained at week 24, from a patient treated with tofacitinib. These receptors were taken from a human donor with alopecia areata.

This clone was recorded only once. This sequence joins TRBV7-9 and TRBJ2-1; no definite D call. The length of the CDR3 is 11 residues. Trimming shortened V by 4 bases and J by 5 bases, and 3 bases separated the two germline ends. Germline V lookup: CDR1 SEHNR, CDR2 FQNEAQ (reference sequence). This chain's CDR3 is CASSYNNEQFF. The CDR3 DNA reads TGTGCCAGCAGCTATAACAATGAGCAGTTCTTC.

The chain couples TRBV6-6 to TRBJ1-2, with D possibly TRBD1 on 6 matching bases. Trimming stripped 0 bases from V and 3 bases from J, with 8 bases between. The germline CDR1 and CDR2 sequences are MNHNY and SVGAGI (reference sequence). There are 14 residues in the CDR3. CDR3 DNA sequence: TGTGCCAGCAGTTACTCGGACAGTGACTATGGCTACACCTTC. Protein sequence: CASSYSDSDYGYTF.

The rearrangement uses TRBV30 and TRBJ2-3; 11 bases are shared with TRBD2. Looked up from germline, CDR1 is GTSNPN and CDR2 is SVGIG (reference sequence). This CDR3 contains 16 residues. Unmatched junction bases numbered 6, after V lost 2 bases and J lost 2 bases. CDR3 loop: CAWSFGTSGPTDTQYF. CDR3 DNA sequence: TGTGCCTGGAGTTTCGGGACTAGCGGACCCACAGATACGCAGTATTTT.

V gene TRBV4-2 combines with J gene TRBJ2-2, with 7 bases matching TRBD1. Germline V gene sequence: CDR1 LGHNA, CDR2 YNFKEQ. J lost 7 bases, V lost 1 base, and 9 bases had no gene match. The CDR3 is 16 residues long. CDR3 DNA sequence: TGTGCCAGCAGCCAAGTGGGGACAGCCCGGGACGGGGAGCTGTTTTTT. Amino acids: CASSQVGTARDGELFF.

The V gene is TRBV5-4, the J gene TRBJ1-5, with a tentative D call TRBD1 (6 bases). Trimming took 5 bases from V and 7 from J, leaving 13 bases between them. This CDR3 has 13 amino acids. Germline lookup yields CDR1 SGHNT and CDR2 YYREEE (reference sequence). In DNA form, the CDR3 reads TGTGCCAGCAGTGTAGAGGGGGGCCAGCCCCAGCATTTT. Its translation is CASSVEGGQPQHF.

J is TRBJ1-1 and V is TRBV30; the D is unclear. CDR3 length equals 13 residues. The V gene lost 0 bases and the J gene lost 1 base, with 6 bases spanning the gap. Germline V gene sequence: CDR1 GTSNPN, CDR2 SVGIG (reference sequence). Here the CDR3 reads CAWSVQANTEAFF. CDR3 sequence (DNA): TGTGCCTGGAGTGTCCAGGCGAACACTGAAGCTTTCTTT.

The rearrangement links TRBV4-3 to TRBJ1-1, with D unclear. The germline V gene encodes CDR1 LGHNA and CDR2 YSLEER. V lost 0 bases, J lost 1 base, and 9 bases lay in between. The CDR3 contains 15 residues. DNA of the CDR3: TGCGCCAGCAGCCAAGATGTCAGCCCGAACACTGAAGCTTTCTTT. Amino acid sequence: CASSQDVSPNTEAFF.

The chain is built from TRBV2 and TRBJ2-3, with TRBD2 identical over 10 bases. The V segment lost 0 bases and the J segment 9 bases; nucleotides outside the gene matches: 9. Germline CDR1 SNHLY, CDR2 FYNNEI. The CDR3 runs 16 residues. CDR3 DNA: TGTGCCAGCAGTGAAGCGCTTCTTACTAGCGGGGAGACGCAGTATTTT. Translated, it gives CASSEALLTSGETQYF.

This clone came up a few times. Other DNA sequences in this sample translate to the same CDR3. The V gene is TRBV7-8, the J gene TRBJ2-3; the D is unclear. V shed 5 bases and J shed 0 bases, with 0 bases lying between them. The CDR3 totals 11 residues. Germline lookup yields CDR1 SGHVS and CDR2 FQNEAQ. The CDR3 bases are TGTGCCAGCAGCAGCACAGATACGCAGTATTTT. Translated: CASSSTDTQYF.

V and J are TRBV6-5 and TRBJ1-5; a weak D match, TRBD1 (5 bases). Germline-derived CDR1 and CDR2 are MNHEY and SVGAGI. The CDR3 extends over 13 amino acids. V dropped 4 bases and J dropped 4 bases, with 8 bases sitting between them. The CDR3 region is CASSFDRNQPQHF. For the CDR3, the DNA is TGTGCCAGCAGTTTTGACAGAAATCAGCCCCAGCATTTT.

This chain links TRBV11-2 with TRBJ2-7; D unclear. The CDR3 contains 13 residues. Deletions cut 5 bases from V and 4 bases from J, with 12 bases between. Germline V lookup: CDR1 SGHAT, CDR2 FQNNGV. The CDR3 DNA sequence: TGTGCCAGCAGCCCAGCAAGCTCATACGAGCAGTACTTC. It specifies CASSPASSYEQYF.

This clone was counted between two and nine times. V usage is TRBV5-1 and J usage is TRBJ1-5; no reliable D call. The CDR3 has 16 residues. V gave up 0 bases and J gave up 4 bases, with 14 bases separating them. Germline loops: CDR1 SGHRS, CDR2 YFSETQ. The CDR3, as DNA: TGCGCCAGCAGCTTGGGTCCATGGGCACCTAATCAGCCCCAGCATTTT. It codes for CASSLGPWAPNQPQHF.

This clone was counted only a few times. The rearrangement joins TRBV5-6 to TRBJ1-6, with TRBD1 matching 11 bases. The germline V gene encodes CDR1 SGHDT and CDR2 YYEEEE. The CDR3 length is 15 residues. After removal of 4 bases from V and 9 bases from J, the junction contained 6 bases not matched to a gene. The CDR3 DNA is TGTGCCAGCAGCCCGGACAGGGGGCTAGGTTCACCCCTCCACTTT. It codes for CASSPDRGLGSPLHF.

The chain links TRBV7-2 to TRBJ2-5, with unresolved D. Per germline, CDR1 SGHTA and CDR2 FQGNSA. V shed 5 bases and J shed 7 bases, with 11 bases lying between them. The CDR3 covers 12 residues. The CDR3 is CASSIDPGTQYF. CDR3 DNA sequence: TGTGCCAGCAGCATCGACCCCGGGACCCAGTACTTC. The full variable domain, in which reference TRBV7-2 and TRBJ2-5 provide the parts outside the CDR3, is GAGVSQSPSNKVTEKGKDVELRCDPISGHTALYWYRQSLGQGLEFLIYFQGNSAPDKSGLPSDRFSAERTGGSVSTLTIQRTQQEDSAVYLCASSIDPGTQYFGPGTRLLVL.

The table lists this clone with a few counts. V gene TRBV5-1 combines with J gene TRBJ2-7, with D perhaps TRBD1 (5 bases). Trimming removed 0 bases at V and 5 bases at J, with 6 bases between. The CDR3 covers 12 residues. Germline CDR1 and CDR2: SGHRS and YFSETQ. The CDR3 protein is CASSLEGHEQYF. CDR3 nucleotide sequence: TGCGCCAGCAGCTTGGAGGGGCACGAGCAGTACTTC. Complete variable domain (other parts from reference TRBV5-1 and TRBJ2-7): KAGVTQTPRYLIKTRGQQVTLSCSPISGHRSVSWYQQTPGQGLQFLFEYFSETQRNKGNFPGRFSGRQFSNSRSEMNVSTLELGDSALYLCASSLEGHEQYFGPGTRLTVT.

This chain connects TRBV18 to TRBJ1-5; tentatively, D is TRBD1 (5 bases). V was pared by 1 base and J by 4 bases, with 5 bases between. Germline CDR1 reads KGHSH; CDR2 reads LQKENI. CDR3 size: 13 residues. Written as DNA, the CDR3 is TGTGCCAGCTCACCACAGGGGAATCAGCCCCAGCATTTT. Its protein is CASSPQGNQPQHF.